This TCR beta chain was obtained from a study of blood T cell repertoires in COVID-19. Repertoires were generated with immunoSEQ multiplex PCR, while TCRdb's copy carries only in-frame clones and drops some. The sample holds tens of thousands of clones, more than 60% seen once. The CDR3 totals 13 residues. V shed 2 bases and J 6 bases; nucleotides not matched to a gene: 4. Germline V CDR1 and CDR2: PRHDT, FYEKMQ (reference sequence). This clonotype originated in a human donor in a cohort sampled during active COVID-19. Material for sequencing was peripheral blood. The rearrangement joins TRBV13 to TRBJ2-7, with 7 nucleotides matching TRBD1. CDR3 protein: CASSLRQGTEQYV. As DNA, the CDR3 is TGTGCCAGCAGCTTAAGACAGGGAACCGAGCAGTACGTC.